The 20 T cell receptor beta chains reported below all come from one sample, sequenced in a study of human T cells and chemical hapten exposure. MiXCR, applied by TCRdb to the 5' RACE reads, yields one record per CDR3 protein. There are tens of thousands of distinct CDR3 sequences in the sample; 15% occur only once, and 6.5% to 7% lies in the top ten. Total RNA was extracted from unfractionated whole blood. The receptors stem from a female donor in good health.

The CDR3 coding sequence is TGCAGCGTTGGGGGACAGGGGGCTAATTGTCTTTATGGCTACACCTTC. Residues: CSVGGQGANCLYGYTF. The chain links TRBV29-1 to TRBJ1-2; 12 bases map to TRBD1. The V gene's germline CDR1 is SQVTM and CDR2 ANQGSEA. V trimming: 4 bases; J trimming: 5 bases; junction bases outside the gene matches: 11. The CDR3 has 16 residues.

The chain uses TRBV6-1 and TRBJ2-7, with 7 bases aligning to TRBD1. V shed 2 bases and J 2 bases; nucleotides not matched to a gene: 9. Germline assignment: CDR1 MNHNS and CDR2 SASEGT. CDR3 length equals 16 residues. The CDR3 DNA is TGTGCCAGCAGTGAAATGACAGGGAAGTACGCCTACGAGCAGTACTTC. It encodes CASSEMTGKYAYEQYF.

This clonotype was observed a few times. The chain links TRBV5-1 to TRBJ1-6; D is undetermined. CDR1 is SGHRS and CDR2 is YFSETQ in the germline V gene. The CDR3 is 14 amino acids. The ends were cut back, 0 bases at V and 9 bases at J, with 10 bases in the middle. For the CDR3, the DNA is TGCGCCAGCAGCTTGGGGCAGGTGGGTTCACCCCTCCACTTT. This gives the protein CASSLGQVGSPLHF.

This sequence joins TRBV7-2 and TRBJ1-2; D remains unclear. The length of the CDR3 is 13 residues. Germline loops: CDR1 SGHTA, CDR2 FQGNSA. Deletions cut 1 base from V and 0 bases from J, with 3 bases between. The CDR3 region is CASSLEPNYGYTF. The CDR3 nucleotides are TGTGCCAGCAGCTTAGAACCTAACTATGGCTACACCTTC.

This clonotype was detected only a few times. This chain links TRBV7-9 with TRBJ1-2; D is unclear. V was trimmed by 2 bases and J by 8 bases, leaving 15 bases between them. CDR1 and CDR2 from the germline V gene are SEHNR and FQNEAQ (reference sequence). The CDR3 sequence is 14 residues long. The CDR3 sequence: CASSLPGTPGGYTF. CDR3 DNA sequence: TGTGCCAGCAGCTTACCAGGCACCCCGGGGGGCTACACCTTC.

This chain connects TRBV10-3 to TRBJ1-1; a possible D gene is TRBD1 (6 bases). Germline V gene sequence: CDR1 ENHRY, CDR2 SYGVKD. The CDR3 consists of 15 residues. V was clipped by 0 bases and J by 5 bases, with 13 bases between them. CDR3 in amino acids: CAISESTGRGTEAFF. DNA of the CDR3: TGTGCCATCAGTGAGTCTACAGGGCGCGGGACTGAAGCTTTCTTT.

V is TRBV28 and J is TRBJ1-3, with D unclear. With 3 bases removed from V and 4 bases from J, the gap between germline ends came to 4 bases. The CDR3 runs 12 residues. The germline V gene encodes CDR1 MDHEN and CDR2 SYDVKM. CDR3 coding DNA: TGTGCCAGCAGTTTGGCCGGAAACACCATATATTTT. This gives the protein CASSLAGNTIYF. The full variable domain, rest sourced from reference TRBV28 and TRBJ1-3, is DVKVTQSSRYLVKRTGEKVFLECVQDMDHENMFWYRQDPGLGLRLIYFSYDVKMKEKGDIPEGYSVSREKKERFSLILESASTNQTSMYLCASSLAGNTIYFGEGSWLTVV.

This clonotype was found a few times. The chain carries TRBV12-3 or TRBV12-4 and TRBJ2-2; maybe TRBD2 (6 bases). The V end was cut by 5 bases, the J end by 5 bases, with 12 bases between. The CDR3 consists of 14 residues. CDR3: CASSISGGTGELFF. The CDR3 DNA sequence: TGTGCCAGCAGTATTTCCGGGGGAACCGGGGAGCTGTTTTTT.

This clonotype was observed at least ten times. The chain uses TRBV30 and TRBJ2-1; 8 positions match TRBD1. After removal of 0 bases from V and 14 bases from J, the junction contained 6 bases not matched to a gene. This CDR3 contains 12 residues. Germline values: CDR1 GTSNPN, CDR2 SVGIG (reference sequence). The DNA for the CDR3 is TGTGCCTGGAGTGTCCAACCGGGACAGGAGTTCTTC. This translates into CAWSVQPGQEFF. Complete variable domain (other parts from reference TRBV30 and TRBJ2-1): SQTIHQWPATLVQPVGSPLSLECTVEGTSNPNLYWYRQAAGRGLQLLFYSVGIGQISSEVPQNLSASRPQDRQFILSSKKLLLSDSGFYLCAWSVQPGQEFFGPGTRLTVL.

The table lists this clonotype with many counts. The V and J genes are TRBV29-1 and TRBJ2-3; TRBD2 matches at 8 bases. From germline, CDR1 is SQVTM and CDR2 ANQGSEA. Unmatched junction bases numbered 5, after V lost 4 bases and J lost 5 bases. CDR3 size: 13 residues. CDR3 nucleotides: TGCAGCGTTGGAGCGGGAGCGGGAGATACGCAGTATTTT. Protein: CSVGAGAGDTQYF.

This clonotype has more than one count but fewer than ten. The chain uses TRBV20-1 and TRBJ2-3; 7 bases agree with TRBD2. The CDR3 consists of 15 residues. V dropped 1 base and J dropped 3; count of bases not matched to a gene: 7. Per the germline V gene, CDR1 is DFQATT and CDR2 is SNEGSKA (reference sequence). In DNA form, the CDR3 reads TGCAGTGCTAGAGTCGGGGGGATCCCTACAGATACGCAGTATTTT. Amino acid sequence: CSARVGGIPTDTQYF.

This clonotype turned up a few times. The chain has TRBV10-2 and TRBJ1-5, with 7 nucleotides matching TRBD1. The CDR3 contains 16 residues. The V gene end was trimmed by 0 bases and the J gene end by 5 bases; junction bases not matched to a gene: 7. Germline V gene sequence: CDR1 WSHSY, CDR2 SAAADI. CDR3 nucleotides: TGCGCCAGCAGTGAGTCGGTAACAGGGGAGGATCAGCCCCAGCATTTT. Its protein product is CASSESVTGEDQPQHF.

The rearrangement uses TRBV20-1 and TRBJ1-6, with no clear D. CDR3 size: 16 residues. Germline V gene data show CDR1 as DFQATT and CDR2 as SNEGSKA (reference sequence). V was clipped by 1 base and J by 4 bases, with 14 bases between them. Here the CDR3 DNA reads TGCAGTGCTAGAGCCCCCCCGGTAGTTTATAATTCACCCCTCCACTTT. It is translated as CSARAPPVVYNSPLHF.

The chain links TRBV20-1 to TRBJ1-2, with D possibly TRBD1 on 6 matching bases. Germline values: CDR1 DFQATT, CDR2 SNEGSKA (reference sequence). V shed 5 bases and J shed 8 bases, with 15 bases lying between them. This CDR3 spans 12 amino acids. DNA for the CDR3: TGCAGTGCTCGACAGGACCGCGGGGGCTACACCTTC. Translated, it gives CSARQDRGGYTF.

Ten or more counts support this clonotype. The chain is built from TRBV6-2 or TRBV6-3 and TRBJ1-5; 9 bases match TRBD1. CDR3 length: 15 residues. Trimming removed 6 bases from V and 3 bases from J; junction bases left unmatched: 6. Germline loops: CDR1 MNHEY, CDR2 SVGEGT. The CDR3 is CASSPRQGDNQPQHF. The CDR3 nucleotides are TGTGCCAGCAGCCCAAGACAGGGGGACAATCAGCCCCAGCATTTT.

Only a few counts were recorded for this clonotype. This rearrangement joins TRBV3-1 to TRBJ1-2; D not resolved. The ends were cut back, 1 base at V and 6 bases at J, with 12 bases in the middle. The CDR3 is made up of 14 amino acids. CDR1 is LGHDT and CDR2 is YNNKEL in the germline V gene (reference sequence). Here the CDR3 DNA reads TGTGCCAGCAGCCAAGGCTTTCAGGCAGATGGCTACACCTTC. Its protein is CASSQGFQADGYTF.

This clonotype appeared a few times. V is TRBV28 and J is TRBJ2-3; unclear D gene. Deletions cut 7 bases from V and 1 base from J, with 9 bases between. CDR1 is MDHEN and CDR2 is SYDVKM in the germline V gene. The CDR3 runs to 13 residues. The CDR3 is CASKIFGTDTQYF. The CDR3 nucleotides are TGTGCCAGCAAGATATTCGGCACAGATACGCAGTATTTT.

This clonotype turned up a few times. The chain uses TRBV6-2 or TRBV6-3 and TRBJ2-3; TRBD1 aligns across 10 bases. Trimming removed 5 bases from V and 4 bases from J; junction bases left unmatched: 3. The CDR3 consists of 14 residues. Germline CDR1 is MNHEY and CDR2 is SVGEGT. CDR3 residues: CASSTGQGADTQYF. The CDR3, as DNA: TGTGCCAGCAGTACCGGACAGGGGGCAGATACGCAGTATTTT.

V gene TRBV7-9 combines with J gene TRBJ1-2, with 8 positions matching TRBD1. This CDR3 is built from 14 residues. Germline trimming cut 1 base from V and 7 bases from J; bases unmatched to any gene: 5. Germline CDR1 is SEHNR and CDR2 is FQNEAQ (reference sequence). The CDR3 spells CASSLGQGILGYTF. In DNA form, the CDR3 reads TGTGCCAGCAGCTTAGGACAGGGGATACTTGGCTACACCTTC.

This clonotype was seen a few times. V and J are TRBV3-1 and TRBJ1-4; tentative D call: TRBD1 (6 bases). V was shortened by 4 bases and J by 1 base, with 16 bases between the two germline ends. The CDR3 runs to 17 residues. Germline lookup yields CDR1 LGHDT and CDR2 YNNKEL (reference sequence). CDR3 coding DNA: TGTGCCAGCAGCCCACGTGGGGGCAGAAGAACTAATGAAAAACTGTTTTTT. Its translation: CASSPRGGRRTNEKLFF.